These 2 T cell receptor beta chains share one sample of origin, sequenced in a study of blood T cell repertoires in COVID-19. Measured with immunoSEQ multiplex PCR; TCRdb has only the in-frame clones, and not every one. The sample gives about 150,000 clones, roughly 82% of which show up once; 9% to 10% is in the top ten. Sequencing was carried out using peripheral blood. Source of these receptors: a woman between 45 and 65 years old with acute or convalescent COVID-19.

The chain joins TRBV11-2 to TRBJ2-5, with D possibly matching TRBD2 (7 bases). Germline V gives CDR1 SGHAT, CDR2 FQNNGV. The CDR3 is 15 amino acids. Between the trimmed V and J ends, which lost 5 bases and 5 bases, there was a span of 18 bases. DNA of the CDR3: TGTGCCAGCAGCCCAGATGGGGGGGGGCTTGAGACCCAGTACTTC. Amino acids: CASSPDGGGLETQYF. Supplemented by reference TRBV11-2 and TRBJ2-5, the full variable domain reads EAGVAQSPRYKIIEKRQSVAFWCNPISGHATLYWYQQILGQGPKLLIQFQNNGVVDDSQLPKDRFSAERLKGVDSTLKIQPAKLEDSAVYLCASSPDGGGLETQYFGPGTRLLVL.

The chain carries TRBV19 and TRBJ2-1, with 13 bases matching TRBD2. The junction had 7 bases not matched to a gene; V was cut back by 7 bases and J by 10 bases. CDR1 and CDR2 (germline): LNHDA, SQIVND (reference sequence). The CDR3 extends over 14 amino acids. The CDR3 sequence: CASTTGLAGLEQFF. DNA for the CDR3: TGTGCCAGTACGACGGGACTAGCGGGGTTAGAGCAGTTCTTC.